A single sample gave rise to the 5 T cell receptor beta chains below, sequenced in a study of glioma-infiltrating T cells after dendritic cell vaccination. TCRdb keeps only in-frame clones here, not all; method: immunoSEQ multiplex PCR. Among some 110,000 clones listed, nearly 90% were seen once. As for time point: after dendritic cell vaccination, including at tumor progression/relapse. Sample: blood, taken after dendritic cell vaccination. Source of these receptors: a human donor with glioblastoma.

The CDR3 reads CASSRGQFHQPQHF. For the CDR3, the DNA is TGTGCCAGCAGCCGGGGACAATTCCATCAGCCCCAGCATTTT. V is TRBV28 and J is TRBJ1-5; weak D call: TRBD1 (6 bases). Per germline, CDR1 MDHEN and CDR2 SYDVKM. This CDR3 is built from 14 residues. V gave up 6 bases and J gave up 5 bases, with 14 bases separating them.

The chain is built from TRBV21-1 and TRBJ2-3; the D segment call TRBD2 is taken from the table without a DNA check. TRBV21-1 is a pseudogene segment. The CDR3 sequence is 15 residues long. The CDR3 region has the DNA TGTGCCAGCAGCAGGTTACACGGGAGCACAGATACGCAGTATTTT. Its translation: CASSRLHGSTDTQYF.

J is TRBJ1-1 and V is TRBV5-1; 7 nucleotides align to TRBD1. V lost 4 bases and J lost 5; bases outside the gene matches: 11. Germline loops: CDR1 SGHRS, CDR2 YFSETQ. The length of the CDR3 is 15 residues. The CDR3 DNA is TGCGCCAGCAGCCCGACCACAGGGGTCGGAACTGAAGCTTTCTTT. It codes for CASSPTTGVGTEAFF.

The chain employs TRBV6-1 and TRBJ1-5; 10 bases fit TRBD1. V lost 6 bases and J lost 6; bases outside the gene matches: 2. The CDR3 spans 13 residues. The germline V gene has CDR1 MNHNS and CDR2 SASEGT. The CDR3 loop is CASSGDRGQPQHF. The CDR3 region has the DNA TGTGCCAGCAGCGGGGACAGGGGTCAGCCCCAGCATTTT.

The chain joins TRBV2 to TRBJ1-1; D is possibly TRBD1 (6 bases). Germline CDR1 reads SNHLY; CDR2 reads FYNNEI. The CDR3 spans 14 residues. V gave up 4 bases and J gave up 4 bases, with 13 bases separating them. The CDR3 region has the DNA TGTGCCAGCAGTGCACAGGGCGGTGGCACTGAAGCTTTCTTT. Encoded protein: CASSAQGGGTEAFF.